Reported below is one T cell receptor beta chain. This sample stems from a study of blood T cells in healthy people across ages. With a J-beta primer mix and a sample-barcoded 5' primer, a second PCR ran roughly 7 to 11 cycles. Every cDNA molecule carried a tag from a template-switch adaptor bearing 12 random nucleotides. Every individual sample yielded 2.5 million or more paired-end reads (each containing CDR3). TCRdb re-called the 5' RACE reads through MiXCR, storing one row per CDR3 protein. The profile shows some 1.5 million distinct CDR3 sequences, about 42% of them singletons. The V end was cut by 1 base, the J end by 3 bases, with 13 bases between. The CDR3 runs 15 residues. Germline CDR1 is SGHDN and CDR2 is FVKESK.

The source is a woman aged 18-29 years in good health. Sample: blood. V gene TRBV14 combines with J gene TRBJ2-7; D is undetermined. In nucleotides, the CDR3 is TGTGCCAGCAGCCAAGGTTCGGCCCGAATCTACGAGCAGTACTTC. This sequence encodes CASSQGSARIYEQYF.